Presented here are 20 T cell receptor beta chains from one specimen sequenced in a study of T cells in Graves' hyperthyroidism and ophthalmopathy. Amplification of TCR beta CDR3 regions was performed using RNA transcripts as template. In the first-round RT-PCR of the TCR CDR3, the HTBI primer set was used. TCRdb passed the multiplex PCR reads through MiXCR, listing each CDR3 protein once. The sample has hundreds of thousands of distinct CDR3 sequences; over 35% are singletons. Sequencing was carried out using blood. The source is a man aged 18 to 35 with Graves' hyperthyroidism.

In its sample, this clonotype was seen many times. This chain connects TRBV29-1 to TRBJ1-2; D uncertain. The ends were cut back, 6 bases at V and 7 bases at J, with 12 bases in the middle. Germline V gene sequence: CDR1 SQVTM, CDR2 ANQGSEA. The CDR3 is made up of 11 amino acids. CDR3 in amino acids: CSVTLAGGYTF. Written as DNA, the CDR3 is TGCAGCGTAACCTTGGCAGGTGGCTACACCTTC.

This clonotype came up many times. The chain has TRBV19 and TRBJ1-6, with 7 bases that match TRBD1. The germline gives CDR1 LNHDA, CDR2 SQIVND (reference sequence). The CDR3 contains 15 residues. V was clipped by 5 bases and J by 9 bases; unmatched bases: 10. CDR3 coding DNA: TGTGCCAGTAGTTGGGGCCCGGAGGGGGCTTCACCCCTCCACTTT. It specifies CASSWGPEGASPLHF.

The chain has TRBV7-9 and TRBJ2-5; D gene uncertain. This CDR3 has 14 residues. The ends were cut back, 5 bases at V and 7 bases at J, with 17 bases in the middle. Germline V gene lookup returns CDR1 SEHNR and CDR2 FQNEAQ (reference sequence). This chain's CDR3 is CASSQDRRKATQYF. DNA of the CDR3: TGTGCCAGCAGCCAAGATCGGCGGAAGGCGACCCAGTACTTC.

The chain has TRBV5-3 and TRBJ1-2, with D perhaps matching TRBD1 (6 bases). TRBV5-3 is sorted into the ORF group, with uncertain function. Between the trimmed V and J ends, which lost 8 bases and 3 bases, there was a span of 20 bases. This CDR3 has 15 amino acids. The CDR3 DNA reads as TGTGCCAGCGAGGACTTCGCCGGGGGCTACTATGGCTACACCTTC. This gives the protein CASEDFAGGYYGYTF.

This clonotype was counted many times. This chain connects TRBV2 to TRBJ2-5; no firm D call. V was shortened by 5 bases and J by 8 bases, with 9 bases between the two germline ends. Germline CDR1 SNHLY, CDR2 FYNNEI. The CDR3 contains 11 residues. This chain's CDR3 is CASSQPGTQYF. For the CDR3, the DNA is TGTGCCAGCAGTCAGCCCGGCACCCAGTACTTC. Full variable domain (outside the CDR3, taken from reference TRBV2 and TRBJ2-5): EPEVTQTPSHQVTQMGQEVILRCVPISNHLYFYWYRQILGQKVEFLVSFYNNEISEKSEIFDDQFSVERPDGSNFTLKIRSTKLEDSAMYFCASSQPGTQYFGPGTRLLVL.

CDR3: CASSFPQFKGGTEAFF. The CDR3 region has the DNA TGTGCCAGCAGTTTCCCCCAGTTTAAAGGGGGCACTGAAGCTTTCTTT. This sequence joins TRBV12-3 or TRBV12-4 and TRBJ1-1; D might be TRBD1 (6 bases). V lost 3 bases to trimming and J lost 4 bases, with 18 bases between them. The CDR3 runs to 16 residues.

This clonotype has at least ten counts. CDR3 coding DNA: TGTGCCAGTAGTATGGGGACGTCTGGAAACACCATATATTTT. Translating gives CASSMGTSGNTIYF. The genes are TRBV19 and TRBJ1-3, with D possibly TRBD1 on 5 matching bases. Germline V gene sequence: CDR1 LNHDA, CDR2 SQIVND (reference sequence). The length of the CDR3 is 14 residues. The germline V and J ends were trimmed by 3 bases and 1 base, with 7 bases remaining between them.

This rearrangement joins TRBV9 to TRBJ1-4, with D perhaps TRBD1 (5 bases). V lost 4 bases to trimming and J lost 5 bases, with 15 bases between them. Germline lookup yields CDR1 SGDLS and CDR2 YYNGEE. The CDR3 covers 15 residues. This chain's CDR3 is CASSSGTDSNEKLFF. DNA for the CDR3: TGTGCCAGCAGCTCCGGGACGGACTCCAATGAAAAACTGTTTTTT.

This clonotype showed up just a few times. V gene TRBV9 combines with J gene TRBJ1-3; D is possibly TRBD1 (5 bases). From germline, CDR1 is SGDLS and CDR2 YYNGEE. The V end was cut by 4 bases, the J end by 0 bases, with 14 bases between. The CDR3 is made up of 16 amino acids. CDR3 sequence: CASSPTGTDSGNTIYF. CDR3 in DNA: TGTGCCAGCAGCCCCACTGGGACCGACTCTGGAAACACCATATATTTT.

This sequence joins TRBV10-3 and TRBJ2-7; 9 bases map to TRBD1. CDR3 length equals 13 residues. CDR1 ENHRY and CDR2 SYGVKD come from the germline V gene. V lost 10 bases, J lost 4 bases, and 8 bases stayed unmatched. For the CDR3, the DNA is TGTGCCAGCAGGACCGGACAGGGGTACGAGCAGTACTTC. Translating it yields CASRTGQGYEQYF.

Remarks on this clonotype: At one end the junction does not follow the germline gene, possibly because of a read error. The chain employs TRBV24-1 and TRBJ1-1, with 12 bases fitting TRBD1. The CDR3 is 12 amino acids. Germline loops: CDR1 KGHDR, CDR2 SFDVKD. The CDR3 DNA follows: TGTGCCACCAGTGATGGGACAGGGGGCGCCTATTTT. It specifies CATSDGTGGAYF.

The rearrangement joins TRBV19 to TRBJ2-7; D ambiguous. Trimming left V 7 bases short and J 3 bases short, with 16 bases between. The CDR3 is 14 amino acids. From germline, CDR1 is LNHDA and CDR2 SQIVND (reference sequence). The CDR3 region has the DNA TGTGCCAGTAATCGAGGCCTCGAGGACTACGAGCAGTACTTC. Encoded protein: CASNRGLEDYEQYF.

The CDR3 DNA is TGTGCCAGCAGGACGGGGAGGGAAGGTAGCAATCAGCCCCAGCATTTT. Its protein product is CASRTGREGSNQPQHF. This chain connects TRBV6-6 to TRBJ1-5; D remains unclear. The V end lost 6 bases, the J end lost 0 bases, and 15 bases lay between the germline ends. Germline V CDR1 and CDR2: MNHNY, SVGAGI (reference sequence). The CDR3 runs 16 residues.

The table lists this clonotype with many counts. The chain employs TRBV7-9 and TRBJ2-5, with 9 bases aligning to TRBD2. This CDR3 spans 13 amino acids. Germline CDR1 reads SEHNR; CDR2 reads FQNEAQ (reference sequence). V shed 6 bases and J 5 bases; nucleotides not matched to a gene: 4. The CDR3 sequence: CASSPSGKETQYF. The CDR3 DNA sequence: TGTGCCAGCAGTCCTAGCGGGAAGGAGACCCAGTACTTC.

In the case of this clonotype: Given a much more abundant clone one base away, this may be a read error. This chain joins TRBV5-6 and TRBJ2-6, with a possible D match to TRBD1 (5 bases). Germline loops: CDR1 SGHDT, CDR2 YYEEEE. This CDR3 is 15 amino acids long. The CDR3 region has the DNA TGTGCCAGCAGCTCAGGGTACTCTGGGTCCAACGTCCTGACTTTC. It specifies CASSSGYSGSNVLTF. The full variable domain, completed using reference TRBV5-6 and TRBJ2-6, is DAGVTQSPTHLIKTRGQQVTLRCSPKSGHDTVSWYQQALGQGPQFIFQYYEEEERQRGNFPDRFSGHQFPNYSSELNVNALLLGDSALYLCASSSGYSGSNVLTFGAGSRLTVL.

To note about this clonotype: Relative to the germline gene, one junction end is altered; a read error may explain this. The V call is TRBV9, the J call TRBJ2-5; 15 nucleotides line up with TRBD2. This CDR3 has 17 amino acids. Germline CDR1 and CDR2: SGDLS and YYNGEE. CDR3 sequence: CASSLGLAGGIQETQCF. DNA for the CDR3: TGTGCCAGCAGCCTGGGACTAGCGGGGGGCATCCAAGAGACCCAGTGCTTC.

V gene TRBV19 combines with J gene TRBJ1-5; no firm D call. Trimming took off 4 bases at V and 3 bases at J, with 7 bases between the two ends. Germline CDR1 LNHDA, CDR2 SQIVND (reference sequence). This CDR3 is 13 amino acids long. CDR3 region: CASSNGINQPQHF. In nucleotides, the CDR3 is TGTGCCAGTAGTAACGGGATCAATCAGCCCCAGCATTTT. The full variable domain, completed using reference TRBV19 and TRBJ1-5, is DGGITQSPKYLFRKEGQNVTLSCEQNLNHDAMYWYRQDPGQGLRLIYYSQIVNDFQKGDIAEGYSVSREKKESFPLTVTSAQKNPTAFYLCASSNGINQPQHFGDGTRLSIL.

On this clonotype: With a much larger clone just one base away, this may be a read error. The chain carries TRBV7-3 and TRBJ1-1; 8 nucleotides align to TRBD1. The CDR3 totals 14 residues. CDR1 is SGHTA and CDR2 is FQGTGA in the germline V gene. The CDR3: CASSIFQGATKAFF. CDR3 DNA sequence: TGTGCCAGTAGTATCTTCCAGGGGGCCACTAAAGCTTTCTTT.

The rearrangement uses TRBV15 and TRBJ2-2, with TRBD2 matching over 7 bases. V lost 3 bases and J lost 3; bases outside the gene matches: 7. This CDR3 has 16 amino acids. Germline-derived CDR1 and CDR2 are LNHNV and YYDKDF (reference sequence). The CDR3 coding sequence is TGTGCCACCAGCAGGGCAGGACTAGACTACACCGGGGAGCTGTTTTTT. It encodes CATSRAGLDYTGELFF. The variable domain in full, with the rest retrieved from reference TRBV15 and TRBJ2-2, is DAMVIQNPRYQVTQFGKPVTLSCSQTLNHNVMYWYQQKSSQAPKLLFHYYDKDFNNEADTPDNFQSRRPNTSFCFLDIRSPGLGDTAMYLCATSRAGLDYTGELFFGEGSRLTVL.

The chain couples TRBV5-8 to TRBJ2-7; D remains ambiguous. V lost 1 base, J lost 7 bases, and 6 bases lay in between. This CDR3 has 11 residues. Looked up from germline, CDR1 is SGHTS and CDR2 is YDEGEE. For the CDR3, the DNA is TGTGCCAGCAGCTTGATGGTTGAGCAGTACTTC. Amino acid sequence: CASSLMVEQYF.